This entry concerns a single T cell receptor beta chain. The entry originates in a study of PD-L1 blockade in urothelial cancer. The overall study: Males with bladder-origin urothelial cancer constituted about 85% of the roughly 29 patients.

Time point defined: pretreatment peripheral blood. Clones were sequenced by immunoSEQ multiplex PCR, and TCRdb holds only the in-frame ones, with some missing. The data hold about 72,000 clones, with 86% observed a single time. V dropped 0 bases and J dropped 0 bases, with 6 bases sitting between them. CDR3 length: 14 residues. Germline CDR1 SGHDT, CDR2 YYEEEE. This TCR derives from a man aged 60 to 69 with urothelial cancer. The chain couples TRBV5-6 to TRBJ2-5; D perhaps matches TRBD1 (5 bases). Sequenced here: PBMCs, sampled around atezolizumab (anti-PD-L1) treatment. DNA for the CDR3: TGTGCCAGCAGCTTGGGACAGTACCAAGAGACCCAGTACTTC. Its translation: CASSLGQYQETQYF. The whole variable domain, filled in from reference TRBV5-6 and TRBJ2-5, reads DAGVTQSPTHLIKTRGQQVTLRCSPKSGHDTVSWYQQALGQGPQFIFQYYEEEERQRGNFPDRFSGHQFPNYSSELNVNALLLGDSALYLCASSLGQYQETQYFGPGTRLLVL.